Shown below are 4 T cell receptor beta chains from a single sample sequenced in a study of T cells after yellow fever vaccination. From the 5' RACE reads, TCRdb called clonotypes with MiXCR, one entry per CDR3 protein. The top ten clones hold roughly 13% of a sample with 500,000 to 700,000 distinct CDR3 sequences, 15% to 20% of them seen once. Here the sequenced sample was PBMCs, taken 15 days after the yellow fever booster vaccination. The origin of the receptors is a man aged 30 to 39 who received the YFV17D yellow fever vaccine.

This clonotype has only a few counts. V is TRBV7-9 and J is TRBJ2-1; D ambiguous. Germline V CDR1 and CDR2: SEHNR, FQNEAQ (reference sequence). The CDR3 totals 13 residues. The V end was cut by 1 base, the J end by 6 bases, with 7 bases between. DNA for the CDR3: TGTGCCAGCAGCTTAGGGTACAGCAATGAGCAGTTCTTC. Protein: CASSLGYSNEQFF.

This clonotype was seen a handful of times. The J gene is TRBJ2-5, the V gene TRBV7-8, with unresolved D. This CDR3 comprises 13 residues. The V gene lost 2 bases and the J gene lost 13 bases, with 17 bases spanning the gap. The V gene's germline CDR1 is SGHVS and CDR2 FQNEAQ. CDR3 sequence (DNA): TGTGCCAGCAGCTTATCCCGAAACAGCGCCCCGTACTTC. Encoded protein: CASSLSRNSAPYF.

The chain employs TRBV27 and TRBJ2-7, with a weak D call TRBD1 (5 bases). V dropped 5 bases and J dropped 0 bases, with 14 bases sitting between them. The CDR3 has 15 amino acids. Germline V gene data show CDR1 as MNHEY and CDR2 as SMNVEV (reference sequence). The CDR3 bases are TGTGCCAGCAGTATTCAGGGCCCTAGCTCCTACGAGCAGTACTTC. This codes for CASSIQGPSSYEQYF.

This clonotype has just a few counts. This sequence joins TRBV7-8 and TRBJ2-3, with 10 positions matching TRBD2. In germline, CDR1 is SGHVS, CDR2 FQNEAQ. The CDR3 is 16 amino acids. V shed 2 bases and J 6 bases; nucleotides not matched to a gene: 8. CDR3: CASSLLAGALRDTQYF. CDR3 nucleotide sequence: TGTGCCAGCAGCTTACTAGCGGGGGCCCTCCGGGATACGCAGTATTTT.